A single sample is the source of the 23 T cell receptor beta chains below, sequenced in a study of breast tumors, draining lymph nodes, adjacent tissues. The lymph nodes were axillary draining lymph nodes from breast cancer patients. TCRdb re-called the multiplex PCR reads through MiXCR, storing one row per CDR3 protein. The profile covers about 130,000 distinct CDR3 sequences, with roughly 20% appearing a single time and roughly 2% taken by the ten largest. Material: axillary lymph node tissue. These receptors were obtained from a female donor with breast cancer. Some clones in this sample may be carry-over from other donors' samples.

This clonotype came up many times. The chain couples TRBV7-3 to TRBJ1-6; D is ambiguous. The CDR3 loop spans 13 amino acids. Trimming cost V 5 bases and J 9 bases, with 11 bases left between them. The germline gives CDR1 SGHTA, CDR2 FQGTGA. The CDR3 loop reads CASSLTTISPLHF. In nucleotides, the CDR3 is TGTGCCAGCAGCCTGACGACAATTTCACCCCTCCACTTT.

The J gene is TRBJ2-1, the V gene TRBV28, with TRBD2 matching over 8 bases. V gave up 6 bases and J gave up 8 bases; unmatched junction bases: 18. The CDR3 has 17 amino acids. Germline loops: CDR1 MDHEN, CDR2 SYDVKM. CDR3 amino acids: CASSPPVERESFYEQFF. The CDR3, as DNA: TGTGCCAGCAGCCCCCCGGTGGAGCGGGAGTCGTTCTATGAGCAGTTCTTC.

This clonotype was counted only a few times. CDR3 protein: CASSQYTGELFF. The CDR3 DNA reads as TGTGCCAGCAGTCAATACACCGGGGAGCTGTTTTTT. J is TRBJ2-2 and V is TRBV28; D unresolved. Germline lookup yields CDR1 MDHEN and CDR2 SYDVKM. This CDR3 has 12 amino acids. The ends were cut back, 5 bases at V and 3 bases at J, with 4 bases in the middle.

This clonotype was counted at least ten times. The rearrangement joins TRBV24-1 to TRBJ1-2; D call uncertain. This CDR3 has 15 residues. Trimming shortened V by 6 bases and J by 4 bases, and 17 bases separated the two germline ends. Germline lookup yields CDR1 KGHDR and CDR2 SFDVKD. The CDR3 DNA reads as TGTGCCACCAGTCGTCAGGTCCAAACCTTCTATGGCTACACCTTC. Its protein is CATSRQVQTFYGYTF.

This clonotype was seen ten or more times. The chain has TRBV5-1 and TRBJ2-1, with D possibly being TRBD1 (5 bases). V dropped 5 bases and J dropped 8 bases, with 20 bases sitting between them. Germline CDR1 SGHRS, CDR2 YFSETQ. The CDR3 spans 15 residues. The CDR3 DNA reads TGCGCCAGCAGGAACGGACCCTCGGACATCCATGAGCAGTTCTTC. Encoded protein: CASRNGPSDIHEQFF. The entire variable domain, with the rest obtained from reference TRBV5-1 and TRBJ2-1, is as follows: KAGVTQTPRYLIKTRGQQVTLSCSPISGHRSVSWYQQTPGQGLQFLFEYFSETQRNKGNFPGRFSGRQFSNSRSEMNVSTLELGDSALYLCASRNGPSDIHEQFFGPGTRLTVL.

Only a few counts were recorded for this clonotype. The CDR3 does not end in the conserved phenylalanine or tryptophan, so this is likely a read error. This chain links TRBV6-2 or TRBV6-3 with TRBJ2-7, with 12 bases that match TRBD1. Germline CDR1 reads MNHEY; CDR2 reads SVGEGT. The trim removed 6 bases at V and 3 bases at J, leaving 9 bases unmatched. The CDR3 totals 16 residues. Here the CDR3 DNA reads TGTGCCAGCAGAGGGACAGGGGGCCGACAATACTACGAGCAGTACCTC. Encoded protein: CASRGTGGRQYYEQYL.

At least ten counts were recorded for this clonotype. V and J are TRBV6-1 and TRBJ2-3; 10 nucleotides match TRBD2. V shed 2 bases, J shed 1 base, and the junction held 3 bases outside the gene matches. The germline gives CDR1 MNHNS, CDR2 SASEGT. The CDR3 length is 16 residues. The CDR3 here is CASSETLAGGTDTQYF. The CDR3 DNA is TGTGCCAGCAGTGAAACCCTAGCGGGGGGCACAGATACGCAGTATTTT.

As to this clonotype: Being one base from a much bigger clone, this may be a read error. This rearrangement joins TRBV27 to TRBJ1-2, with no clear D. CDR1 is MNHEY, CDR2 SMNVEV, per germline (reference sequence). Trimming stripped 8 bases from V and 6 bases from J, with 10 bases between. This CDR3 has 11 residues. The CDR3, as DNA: TGTGCCAGCTCACAGAGGGATGGCTACACCTTC. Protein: CASSQRDGYTF.

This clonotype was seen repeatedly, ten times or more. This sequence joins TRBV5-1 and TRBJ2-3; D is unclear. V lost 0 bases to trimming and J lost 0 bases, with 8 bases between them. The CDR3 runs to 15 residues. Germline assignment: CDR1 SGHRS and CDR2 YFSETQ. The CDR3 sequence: CASSLEAVSTDTQYF. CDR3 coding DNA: TGCGCCAGCAGCTTGGAGGCAGTGAGCACAGATACGCAGTATTTT.

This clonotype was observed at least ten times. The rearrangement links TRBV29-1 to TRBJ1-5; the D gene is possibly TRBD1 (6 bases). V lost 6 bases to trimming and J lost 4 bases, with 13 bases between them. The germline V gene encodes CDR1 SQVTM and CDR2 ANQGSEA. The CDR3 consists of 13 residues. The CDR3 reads CSVGQYENQPQHF. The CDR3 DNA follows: TGCAGCGTGGGACAATACGAAAATCAGCCCCAGCATTTT. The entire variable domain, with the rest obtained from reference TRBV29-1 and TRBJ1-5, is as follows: SAVISQKPSRDICQRGTSLTIQCQVDSQVTMMFWYRQQPGQSLTLIATANQGSEATYESGFVIDKFPISRPNLTFSTLTVSNMSPEDSSIYLCSVGQYENQPQHFGDGTRLSIL.

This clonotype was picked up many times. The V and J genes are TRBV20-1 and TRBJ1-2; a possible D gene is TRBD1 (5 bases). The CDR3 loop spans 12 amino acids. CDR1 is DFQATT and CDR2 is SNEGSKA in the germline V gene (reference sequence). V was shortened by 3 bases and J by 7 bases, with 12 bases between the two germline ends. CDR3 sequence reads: CSARSAGFGYTF. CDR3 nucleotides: TGCAGTGCTAGGAGCGCAGGGTTTGGCTACACCTTC.

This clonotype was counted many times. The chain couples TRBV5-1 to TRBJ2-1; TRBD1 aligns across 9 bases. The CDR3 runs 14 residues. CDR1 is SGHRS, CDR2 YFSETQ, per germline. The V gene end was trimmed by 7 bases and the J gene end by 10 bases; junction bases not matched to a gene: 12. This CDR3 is CASRPGTGINEQFF. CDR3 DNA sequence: TGCGCCAGCCGTCCCGGGACAGGGATCAACGAGCAGTTCTTC.

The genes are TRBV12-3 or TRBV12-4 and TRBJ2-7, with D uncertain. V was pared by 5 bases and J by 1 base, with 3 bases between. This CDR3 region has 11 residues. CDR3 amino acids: CASSISYEQYF. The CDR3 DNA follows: TGTGCCAGCAGTATTTCCTACGAGCAGTACTTC.

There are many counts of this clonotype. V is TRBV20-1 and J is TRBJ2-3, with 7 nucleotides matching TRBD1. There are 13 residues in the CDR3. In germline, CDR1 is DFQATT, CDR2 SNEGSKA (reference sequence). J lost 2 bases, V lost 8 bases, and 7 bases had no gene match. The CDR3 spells CSHRGHDTDTQYF. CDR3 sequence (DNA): TGCAGTCACAGGGGACACGACACAGATACGCAGTATTTT.

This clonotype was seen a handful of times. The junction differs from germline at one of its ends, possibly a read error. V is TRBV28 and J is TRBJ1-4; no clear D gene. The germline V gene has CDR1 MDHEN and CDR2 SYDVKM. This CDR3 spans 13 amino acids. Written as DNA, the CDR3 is TGTGCCAGCAGGGACCAACGGGATGAGAAACTGTTTTTT. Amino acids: CASRDQRDEKLFF.

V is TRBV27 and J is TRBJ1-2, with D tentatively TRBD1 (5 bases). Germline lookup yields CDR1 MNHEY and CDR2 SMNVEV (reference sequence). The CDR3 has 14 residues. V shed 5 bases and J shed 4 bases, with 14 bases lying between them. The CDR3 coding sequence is TGTGCCAGCAGTACTTCCTGGGGCAGCTATGGCTACACCTTC. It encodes CASSTSWGSYGYTF.

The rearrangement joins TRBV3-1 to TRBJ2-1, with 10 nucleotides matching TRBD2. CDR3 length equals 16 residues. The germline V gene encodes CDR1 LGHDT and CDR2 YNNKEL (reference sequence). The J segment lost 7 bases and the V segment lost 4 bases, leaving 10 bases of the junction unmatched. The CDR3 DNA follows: TGTGCCAGCAGCCTGCTAGCGGGAGTGCGGGGGAATGAGCAGTTCTTC. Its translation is CASSLLAGVRGNEQFF.

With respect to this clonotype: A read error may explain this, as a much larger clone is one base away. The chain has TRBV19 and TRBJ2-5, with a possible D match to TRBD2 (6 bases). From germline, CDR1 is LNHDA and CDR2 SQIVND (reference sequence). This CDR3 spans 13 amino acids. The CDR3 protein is CASSRDFQEAQYF. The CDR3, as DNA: TGTGCCAGTAGTAGGGACTTCCAAGAGGCCCAGTACTTC. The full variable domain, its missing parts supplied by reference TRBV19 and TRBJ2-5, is DGGITQSPKYLFRKEGQNVTLSCEQNLNHDAMYWYRQDPGQGLRLIYYSQIVNDFQKGDIAEGYSVSREKKESFPLTVTSAQKNPTAFYLCASSRDFQEAQYFGPGTRLLVL.

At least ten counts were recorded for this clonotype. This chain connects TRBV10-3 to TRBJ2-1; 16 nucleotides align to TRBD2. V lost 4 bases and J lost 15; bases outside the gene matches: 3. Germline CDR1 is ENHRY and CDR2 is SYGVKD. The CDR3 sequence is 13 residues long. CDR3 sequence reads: CAISVGLAGGVFF. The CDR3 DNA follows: TGTGCCATCAGTGTGGGACTAGCGGGAGGGGTGTTCTTC.

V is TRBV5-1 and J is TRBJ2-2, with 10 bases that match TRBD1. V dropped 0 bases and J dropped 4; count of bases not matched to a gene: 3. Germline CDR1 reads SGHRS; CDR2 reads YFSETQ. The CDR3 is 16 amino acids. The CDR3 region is CASSLAGQGGTGELFF. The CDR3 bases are TGCGCCAGCAGCTTGGCCGGACAGGGGGGCACCGGGGAGCTGTTTTTT.

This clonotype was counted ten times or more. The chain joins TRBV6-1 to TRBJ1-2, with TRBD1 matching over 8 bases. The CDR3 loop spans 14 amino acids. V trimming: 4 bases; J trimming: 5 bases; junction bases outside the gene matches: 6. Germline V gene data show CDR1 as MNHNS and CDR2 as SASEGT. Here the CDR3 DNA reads TGTGCCAGCAGTGGAAGTCAGGGGGCTTATGGCTACACCTTC. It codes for CASSGSQGAYGYTF.

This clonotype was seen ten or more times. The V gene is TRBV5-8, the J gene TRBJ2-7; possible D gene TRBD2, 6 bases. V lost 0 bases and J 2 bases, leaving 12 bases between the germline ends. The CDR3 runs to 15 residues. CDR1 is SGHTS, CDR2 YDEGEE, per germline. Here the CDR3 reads CASSLDGGTPYEQYF. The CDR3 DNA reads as TGTGCCAGCAGCTTGGACGGGGGAACCCCCTACGAGCAGTACTTC. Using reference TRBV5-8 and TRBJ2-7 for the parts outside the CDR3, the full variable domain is EAGVTQSPTHLIKTRGQQATLRCSPISGHTSVYWYQQALGLGLQFLLWYDEGEERNRGNFPPRFSGRQFPNYSSELNVNALELEDSALYLCASSLDGGTPYEQYFGPGTRLTVT.

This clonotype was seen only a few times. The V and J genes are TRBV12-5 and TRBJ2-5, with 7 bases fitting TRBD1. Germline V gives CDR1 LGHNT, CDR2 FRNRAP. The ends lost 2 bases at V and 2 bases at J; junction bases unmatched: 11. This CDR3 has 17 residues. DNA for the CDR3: TGTGCTAGTGGTTTGAGACCTTGGACAGGTCAACAAGAGACCCAGTACTTC. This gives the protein CASGLRPWTGQQETQYF.